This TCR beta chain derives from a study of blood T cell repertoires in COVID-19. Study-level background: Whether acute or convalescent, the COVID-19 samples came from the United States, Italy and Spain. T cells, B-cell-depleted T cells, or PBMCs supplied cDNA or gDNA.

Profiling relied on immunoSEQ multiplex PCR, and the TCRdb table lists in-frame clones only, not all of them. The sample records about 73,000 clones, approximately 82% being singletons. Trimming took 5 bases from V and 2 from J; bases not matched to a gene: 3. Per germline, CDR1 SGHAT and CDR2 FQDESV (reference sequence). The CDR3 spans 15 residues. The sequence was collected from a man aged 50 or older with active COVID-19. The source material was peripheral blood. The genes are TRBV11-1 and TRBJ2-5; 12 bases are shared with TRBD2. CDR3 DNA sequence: TGTGCCAGCAGCCCGACTAGCGGGGGTCAAGAGACCCAGTACTTC. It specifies CASSPTSGGQETQYF.